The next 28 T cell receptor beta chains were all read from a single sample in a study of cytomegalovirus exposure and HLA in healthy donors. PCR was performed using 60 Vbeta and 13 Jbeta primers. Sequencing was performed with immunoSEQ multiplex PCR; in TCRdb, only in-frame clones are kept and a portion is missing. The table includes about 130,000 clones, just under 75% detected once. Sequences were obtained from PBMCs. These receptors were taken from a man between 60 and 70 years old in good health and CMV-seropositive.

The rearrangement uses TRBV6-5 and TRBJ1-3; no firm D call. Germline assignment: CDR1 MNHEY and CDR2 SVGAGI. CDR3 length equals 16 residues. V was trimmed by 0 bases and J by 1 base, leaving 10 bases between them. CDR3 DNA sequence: TGTGCCAGCAGTTACTCGGGAGACACGTCTGGAAACACCATATATTTT. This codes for CASSYSGDTSGNTIYF.

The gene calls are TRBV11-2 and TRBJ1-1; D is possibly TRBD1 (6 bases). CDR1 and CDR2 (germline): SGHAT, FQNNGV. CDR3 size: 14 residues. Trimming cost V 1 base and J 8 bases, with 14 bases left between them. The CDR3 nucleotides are TGTGCCAGCAGCTTAGCGGGGGGCCTATGGGAAGCTTTCTTT. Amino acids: CASSLAGGLWEAFF.

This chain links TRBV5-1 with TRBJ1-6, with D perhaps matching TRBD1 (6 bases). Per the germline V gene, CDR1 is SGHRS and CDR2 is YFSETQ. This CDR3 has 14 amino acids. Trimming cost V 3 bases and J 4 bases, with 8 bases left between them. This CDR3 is CASSSQGYNSPLHF. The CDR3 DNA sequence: TGCGCCAGCAGCTCACAGGGTTATAATTCACCCCTCCACTTT.

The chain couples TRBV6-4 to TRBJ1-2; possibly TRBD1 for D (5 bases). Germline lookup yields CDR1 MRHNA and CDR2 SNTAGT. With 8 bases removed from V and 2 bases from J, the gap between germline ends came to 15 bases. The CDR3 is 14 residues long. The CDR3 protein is CASQLRAGNYGYTF. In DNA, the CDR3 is TGTGCCAGCCAACTCAGGGCTGGGAACTATGGCTACACCTTC.

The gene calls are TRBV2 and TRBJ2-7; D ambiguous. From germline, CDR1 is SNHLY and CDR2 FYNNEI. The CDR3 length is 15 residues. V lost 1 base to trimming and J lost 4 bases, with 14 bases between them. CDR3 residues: CASSEGASTSYEQYF. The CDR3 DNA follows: TGTGCCAGCAGTGAAGGCGCCTCGACAAGTTACGAGCAGTACTTC.

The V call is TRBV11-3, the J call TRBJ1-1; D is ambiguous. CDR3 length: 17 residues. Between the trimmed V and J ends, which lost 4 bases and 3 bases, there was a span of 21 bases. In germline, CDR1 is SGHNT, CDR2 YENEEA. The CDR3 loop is CASSSIRSWAGHTEAFF. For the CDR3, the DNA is TGTGCCAGCAGCTCTATTCGGAGTTGGGCGGGTCACACTGAAGCTTTCTTT. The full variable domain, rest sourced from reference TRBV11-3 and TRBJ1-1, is EAGVVQSPRYKIIEKKQPVAFWCNPISGHNTLYWYLQNLGQGPELLIRYENEEAVDDSQLPKDRFSAERLKGVDSTLKIQPAELGDSAVYLCASSSIRSWAGHTEAFFGQGTRLTVV.

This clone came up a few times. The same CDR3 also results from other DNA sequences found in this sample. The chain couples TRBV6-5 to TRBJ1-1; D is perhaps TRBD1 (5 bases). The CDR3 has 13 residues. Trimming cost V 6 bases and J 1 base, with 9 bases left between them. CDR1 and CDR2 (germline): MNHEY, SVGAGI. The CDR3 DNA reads TGTGCCAGCAGCTTCGGACAGAACACTGAAGCTTTCTTT. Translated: CASSFGQNTEAFF.

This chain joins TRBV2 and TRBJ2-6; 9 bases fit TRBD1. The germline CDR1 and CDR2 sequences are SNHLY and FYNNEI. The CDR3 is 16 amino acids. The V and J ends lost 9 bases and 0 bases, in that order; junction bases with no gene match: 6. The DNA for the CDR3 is TGTGCCAGAGGGGGGACAGGGCACTCTGGGGCCAACGTCCTGACTTTC. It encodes CARGGTGHSGANVLTF.

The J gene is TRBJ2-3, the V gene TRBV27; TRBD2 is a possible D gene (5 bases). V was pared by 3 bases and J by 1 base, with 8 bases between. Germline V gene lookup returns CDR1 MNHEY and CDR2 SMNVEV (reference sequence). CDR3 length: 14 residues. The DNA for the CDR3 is TGTGCCAGCAGTTTGCTGGGAGGCACAGATACGCAGTATTTT. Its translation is CASSLLGGTDTQYF.

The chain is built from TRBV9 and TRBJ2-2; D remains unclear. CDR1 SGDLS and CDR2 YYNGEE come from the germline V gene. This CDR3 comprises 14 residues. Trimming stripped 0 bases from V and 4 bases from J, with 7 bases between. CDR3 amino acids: CASSVDPITGELFF. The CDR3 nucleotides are TGTGCCAGCAGCGTAGACCCTATCACCGGGGAGCTGTTTTTT.

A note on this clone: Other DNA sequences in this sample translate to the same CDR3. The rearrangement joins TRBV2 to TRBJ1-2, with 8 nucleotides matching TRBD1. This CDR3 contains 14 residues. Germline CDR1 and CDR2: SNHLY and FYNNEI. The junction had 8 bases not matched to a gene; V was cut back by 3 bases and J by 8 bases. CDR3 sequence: CASSEGQGARGYTF. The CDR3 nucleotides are TGTGCCAGCAGTGAGGGGCAGGGGGCGCGGGGCTACACCTTC.

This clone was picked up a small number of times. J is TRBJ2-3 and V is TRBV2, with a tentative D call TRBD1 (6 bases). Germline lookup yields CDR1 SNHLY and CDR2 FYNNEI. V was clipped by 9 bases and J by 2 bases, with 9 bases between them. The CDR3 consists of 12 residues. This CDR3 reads CASGQFTDTQYF. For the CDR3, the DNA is TGTGCCAGTGGACAGTTCACAGATACGCAGTATTTT. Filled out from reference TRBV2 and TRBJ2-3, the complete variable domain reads EPEVTQTPSHQVTQMGQEVILRCVPISNHLYFYWYRQILGQKVEFLVSFYNNEISEKSEIFDDQFSVERPDGSNFTLKIRSTKLEDSAMYFCASGQFTDTQYFGPGTRLTVL.

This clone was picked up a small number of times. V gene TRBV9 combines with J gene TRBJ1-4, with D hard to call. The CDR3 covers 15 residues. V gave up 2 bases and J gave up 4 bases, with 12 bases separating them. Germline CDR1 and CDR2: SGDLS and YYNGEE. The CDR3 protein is CASSVGPSVNEKLFF. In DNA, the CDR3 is TGTGCCAGCAGCGTGGGCCCATCCGTTAATGAAAAACTGTTTTTT.

The chain's CDR3 is CASSQQGVWNEQYF. Here the CDR3 DNA reads TGTGCCAGCTCCCAGCAGGGGGTATGGAACGAGCAGTACTTC. The chain combines TRBV6-1 with TRBJ2-7, with TRBD1 matching 7 bases. The V and J ends lost 8 bases and 5 bases, in that order; junction bases with no gene match: 12. The CDR3 totals 14 residues. Germline CDR1 and CDR2: MNHNS and SASEGT.

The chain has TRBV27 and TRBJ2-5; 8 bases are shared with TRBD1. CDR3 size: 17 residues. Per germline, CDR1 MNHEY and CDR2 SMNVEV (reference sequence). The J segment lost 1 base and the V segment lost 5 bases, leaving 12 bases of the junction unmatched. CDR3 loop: CASSPSTGDSIQETQYF. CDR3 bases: TGTGCCAGCAGTCCCTCGACAGGGGACAGCATCCAAGAGACCCAGTACTTC.

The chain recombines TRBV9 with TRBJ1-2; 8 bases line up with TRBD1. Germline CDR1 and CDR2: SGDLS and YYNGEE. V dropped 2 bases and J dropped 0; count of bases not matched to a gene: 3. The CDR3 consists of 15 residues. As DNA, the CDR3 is TGTGCCAGCAGCGTTATGGGACAGGCTAACTATGGCTACACCTTC. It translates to CASSVMGQANYGYTF.

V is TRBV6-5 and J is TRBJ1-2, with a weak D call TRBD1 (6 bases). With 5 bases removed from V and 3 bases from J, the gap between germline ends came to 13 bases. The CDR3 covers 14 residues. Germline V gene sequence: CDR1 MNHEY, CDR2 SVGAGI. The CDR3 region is CASSQTAGDYGYTF. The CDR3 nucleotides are TGTGCCAGCAGTCAAACCGCAGGGGACTATGGCTACACCTTC.

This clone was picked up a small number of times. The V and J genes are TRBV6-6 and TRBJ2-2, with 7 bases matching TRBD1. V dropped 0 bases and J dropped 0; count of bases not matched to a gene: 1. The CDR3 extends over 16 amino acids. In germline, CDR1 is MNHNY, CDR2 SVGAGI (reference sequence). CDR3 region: CASSYSGQPNTGELFF. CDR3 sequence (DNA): TGTGCCAGCAGTTACTCGGGACAGCCGAACACCGGGGAGCTGTTTTTT.

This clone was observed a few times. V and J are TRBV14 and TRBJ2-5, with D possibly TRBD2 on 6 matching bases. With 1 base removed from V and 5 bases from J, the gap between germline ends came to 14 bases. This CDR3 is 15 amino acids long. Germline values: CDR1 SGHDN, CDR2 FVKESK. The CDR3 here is CASSQVGGVRETQYF. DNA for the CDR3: TGTGCCAGCAGCCAAGTGGGCGGGGTTCGGGAGACCCAGTACTTC.

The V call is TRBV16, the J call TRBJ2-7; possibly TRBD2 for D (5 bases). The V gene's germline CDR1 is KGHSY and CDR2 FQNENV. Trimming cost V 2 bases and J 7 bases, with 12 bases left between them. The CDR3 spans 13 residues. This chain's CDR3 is CASSQASTGEQYF. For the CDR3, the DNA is TGTGCCAGCAGCCAAGCCTCAACGGGGGAGCAGTACTTC.

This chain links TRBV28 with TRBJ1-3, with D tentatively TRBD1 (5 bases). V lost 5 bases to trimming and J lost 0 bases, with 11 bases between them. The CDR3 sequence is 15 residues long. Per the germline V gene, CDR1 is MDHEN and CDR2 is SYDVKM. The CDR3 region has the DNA TGTGCCAGCAGTGTGCGGGGCATCTCTGGAAACACCATATATTTT. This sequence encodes CASSVRGISGNTIYF.

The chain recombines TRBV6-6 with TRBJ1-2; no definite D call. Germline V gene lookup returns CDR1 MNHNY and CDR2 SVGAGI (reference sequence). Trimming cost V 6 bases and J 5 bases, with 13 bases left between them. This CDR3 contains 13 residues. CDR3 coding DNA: TGTGCCAGCAGCCCCGTTGGGCTGTATGGCTACACCTTC. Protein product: CASSPVGLYGYTF.

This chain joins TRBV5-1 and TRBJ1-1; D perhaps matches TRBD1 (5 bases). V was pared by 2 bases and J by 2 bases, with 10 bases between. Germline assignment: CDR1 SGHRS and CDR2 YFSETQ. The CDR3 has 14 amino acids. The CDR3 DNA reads TGCGCCAGCAGCTTTGACAGACCAAACACTGAAGCTTTCTTT. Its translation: CASSFDRPNTEAFF.

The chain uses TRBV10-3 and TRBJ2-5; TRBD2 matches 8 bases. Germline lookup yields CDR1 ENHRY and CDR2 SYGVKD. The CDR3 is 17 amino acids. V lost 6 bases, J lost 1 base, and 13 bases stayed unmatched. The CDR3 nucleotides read TGTGCCATCAGAGGGGACGAGAGCGGGGGACTCCAAGAGACCCAGTACTTC. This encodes CAIRGDESGGLQETQYF.

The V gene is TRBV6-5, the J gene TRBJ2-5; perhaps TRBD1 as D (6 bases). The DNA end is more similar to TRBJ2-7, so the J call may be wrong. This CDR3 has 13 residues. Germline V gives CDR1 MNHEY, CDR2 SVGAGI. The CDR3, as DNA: TGTGCCAGCAGTCCCCAGGGGTTCTACGAGCAGTACTTC. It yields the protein CASSPQGFYEQYF.

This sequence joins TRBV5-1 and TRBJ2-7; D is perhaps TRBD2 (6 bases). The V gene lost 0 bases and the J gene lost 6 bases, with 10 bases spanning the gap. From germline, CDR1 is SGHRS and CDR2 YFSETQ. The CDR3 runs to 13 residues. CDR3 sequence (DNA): TGCGCCAGCAGCTTGGCCTTCGGGAGCGAGCAGTACTTC. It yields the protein CASSLAFGSEQYF.

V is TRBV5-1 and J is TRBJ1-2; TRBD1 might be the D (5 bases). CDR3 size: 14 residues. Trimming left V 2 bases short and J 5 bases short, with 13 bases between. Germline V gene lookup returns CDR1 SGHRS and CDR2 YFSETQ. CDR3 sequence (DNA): TGCGCCAGCAGCTTCGCCACGACAGCTTATGGCTACACCTTC. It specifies CASSFATTAYGYTF.

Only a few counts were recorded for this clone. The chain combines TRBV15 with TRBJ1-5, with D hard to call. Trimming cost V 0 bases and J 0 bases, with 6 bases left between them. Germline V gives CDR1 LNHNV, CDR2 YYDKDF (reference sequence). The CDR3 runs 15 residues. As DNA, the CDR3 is TGTGCCACCAGCAGAGAGCGAGATAGCAATCAGCCCCAGCATTTT. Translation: CATSRERDSNQPQHF.